A selection of T cell receptor beta chains follows, all from one sample in a study of PD-1 blockade in classical Hodgkin lymphoma. Sequencing was performed with immunoSEQ multiplex PCR; in TCRdb, only in-frame clones are kept and a portion is missing. The sample consists of some 8,800 clones, about four fifths of them appearing once. The material sequenced was CD8+ T cells from blood, taken before the fourth cycle of nivolumab. The receptors were sampled from a human donor with classical Hodgkin lymphoma. Both conserved end residues are part of each CDR3. The D gene is left open where the match is weak. Some rows have no size entry. The others give once, few or many, or a class for an expanded clone.

>13|NA|NA|TRBV19|TRBJ2-2
TGTGCCAGTAGCTTGGGTAACACCGGGGAGCTGTTTTTT
CASSLGNTGELFF
>12|NA|NA|TRBV27|TRBJ1-1
TGTGCCAGCAGTCGTTGGGGCACTGAAGCTTTCTTT
CASSRWGTEAFF
>16|few|TRBD1|TRBV4-1|TRBJ1-5
TGCGCCAGCGATCCGGGACAGGGGGCGTCCAATCAGCCCCAGCATTTT
CASDPGQGASNQPQHF
>13|NA|TRBD1|TRBV2|TRBJ2-1
TGTGCCAGCAGGGGGACAGATAACAATGAGCAGTTCTTC
CASRGTDNNEQFF
>16|once|TRBD1|TRBV27|TRBJ1-1
TGTGCCAGCAGTTTCCAGGGGGCACGATCGAACACTGAAGCTTTCTTT
CASSFQGARSNTEAFF
>12|NA|NA|TRBV6-1|TRBJ1-1
TGTGCCAGCAGTGAAGAGTTTACTGAAGCTTTCTTT
CASSEEFTEAFF
>13|NA|TRBD2|TRBV5-8|TRBJ2-3
TGTGCCAGCAGTTACCGGGAGGAGGATACGCAGTATTTT
CASSYREEDTQYF
>11|few|NA|TRBV9|TRBJ1-6
TGTGCCAGCAGTACGGACGTACCCCTCCACTTT
CASSTDVPLHF
>17|NA|NA|TRBV5-1|TRBJ2-6
TGCGCCAGCAGCTTGCCGGGGGACGGGACTGGGGCCAACGTCCTGACTTTC
CASSLPGDGTGANVLTF
>15|few|NA|TRBV27|TRBJ1-6
TGTGCCAGCAGTACACTGAGCTCCTATAATTCACCCCTCCACTTT
CASSTLSSYNSPLHF
>15|NA|NA|TRBV6-4|TRBJ2-1
TGTGCCAGCAGTGTTGACGGGGGCTCATTCAATGAGCAGTTCTTC
CASSVDGGSFNEQFF
>14|NA|NA|TRBV13|TRBJ2-5
TGTGCCAGCAGCTACGAGGGAGGAGGAGAGACCCAGTACTTC
CASSYEGGGETQYF
>14|NA|NA|TRBV19|TRBJ1-1
TGTGCCAGTAGGCCAACAGGGATGAACACTGAAGCTTTCTTT
CASRPTGMNTEAFF
>17|NA|TRBD2|TRBV4-1|TRBJ2-3
TGCGCCAGCAGCCACCCGGGACTAGCGGGGGCTACAGATACGCAGTATTTT
CASSHPGLAGATDTQYF
>17|NA|NA|TRBV9|TRBJ1-5
TGTGCCAGCAGCGTAGGGGGGAGGCAGGCAATGGGTCAGCCCCAGCATTTT
CASSVGGRQAMGQPQHF
>15|NA|NA|TRBV2|TRBJ2-2
TGTGCCAGCCCACCGCCAGGGCTTAACACCGGGGAGCTGTTTTTT
CASPPPGLNTGELFF
>14|NA|NA|TRBV7-2|TRBJ2-7
TGTGCCAGCAGCTCGGACCCAGAACCCTACGAGCAGTACTTC
CASSSDPEPYEQYF